This TCR beta chain derives from a study of shared clonotypes between healthy human individuals. Study-wide findings and caveats: Larger estimated richness was generally seen in naive subsets than in memory subsets. Depth of sequencing was expected to influence donor clonotype sharing.

Nashville, Tennessee was home to all donors, each a Caucasian adult. The germline CDR1 and CDR2 sequences are MNHEY and SMNVEV (reference sequence). The V and J ends lost 7 bases and 2 bases respectively, with 10 bases between them. The CDR3 consists of 13 residues. Profiling relied on immunoSEQ multiplex PCR, and the TCRdb table lists in-frame clones only, not all of them. The sample carries about 1 million clones, around three quarters recorded once. On this clone itself: What it binds is unknown.

This chain links TRBV27 with TRBJ2-3, with D possibly being TRBD2 (5 bases). The source of this sequence is a young man in good health. Some clones in this sample may be carry-over from other donors' samples. Sequencing used memory CD4+ T cells from PBMCs. The subset here: CD45RA-negative fraction. The CDR3 is CASKVTNTDTQYF. The CDR3, as DNA: TGTGCCAGCAAAGTGACTAACACAGATACGCAGTATTTT.